Below, one T cell receptor (beta chain) is given with its context. This specimen comes from a study of blood T cell repertoires in COVID-19. TCRdb's copy holds only in-frame clones and misses some; the assay was immunoSEQ multiplex PCR. The sample yields 150,000 to 200,000 clones, 80% seen once. V was trimmed by 8 bases and J by 0 bases, leaving 11 bases between them. Germline CDR1 reads SGHNT; CDR2 reads YYREEE (reference sequence). The CDR3 runs 13 residues. The origin of this receptor is a woman aged 55-69 years who had recovered from COVID-19. The specimen sequenced was PBMCs or T cells enriched from blood (not recorded which). The chain has TRBV5-4 and TRBJ1-2; tentative D call: TRBD1 (6 bases). In DNA form, the CDR3 reads TGTGCCAGTACCAGGGGAACTAACTATGGCTACACCTTC. Translation gives CASTRGTNYGYTF.